This T cell receptor (beta chain) was recovered during a study of STAT5B mutations in CD4+ large granular lymphocyte leukemia. The wider study: Healthy donors showed HLA-associated enrichment of the CDR3 'QG' motif.

TCRdb's table, derived via immunoSEQ multiplex PCR, lists solely in-frame clones and lacks some. The sample gives some 30,000 clones, about four fifths of which show up once; around 4.3% is in the top ten. Control samples were healthy donors' buffy coats. The specimen was CD4+ T cells from blood buffy coats. The receptor comes from a human donor in good health.

The CDR3 sequence is CASSLLSNRQETQYF. The CDR3, as DNA: TGTGCCAGCAGCTTATTGTCGAACAGACAAGAGACCCAGTACTTC. The rearrangement links TRBV7-2 to TRBJ2-5; no reliable D call. The germline V and J ends were trimmed by 2 bases and 2 bases, with 12 bases remaining between them. Germline CDR1 is SGHTA and CDR2 is FQGNSA. This CDR3 has 15 amino acids.